This T cell receptor (beta chain) was sequenced during a study of cytomegalovirus exposure and HLA in healthy donors. Regarding the study as a whole: With high specificity and sensitivity, the classifier reportedly diagnosed cytomegalovirus status.

Vbeta (60) and Jbeta (13) primers were used in the PCR. Sequenced by immunoSEQ multiplex PCR; TCRdb stores in-frame clones only, minus some. Among about 160,000 clones listed, more than 70% were seen once. Germline CDR1 SQVTM, CDR2 ANQGSEA. J was trimmed by 3 bases and V by 2 bases; bases with no gene match: 11. This CDR3 spans 18 amino acids. With respect to this clone: What it recognizes is unknown.

The TCR comes from a male donor in good health and CMV-seropositive. Sequences were obtained from PBMCs. The chain links TRBV29-1 to TRBJ2-3; 13 bases agree with TRBD2. CDR3: CSVEFWTSGRGGTDTQYF. DNA of the CDR3: TGCAGCGTTGAATTTTGGACTAGCGGGAGAGGGGGGACAGATACGCAGTATTTT.